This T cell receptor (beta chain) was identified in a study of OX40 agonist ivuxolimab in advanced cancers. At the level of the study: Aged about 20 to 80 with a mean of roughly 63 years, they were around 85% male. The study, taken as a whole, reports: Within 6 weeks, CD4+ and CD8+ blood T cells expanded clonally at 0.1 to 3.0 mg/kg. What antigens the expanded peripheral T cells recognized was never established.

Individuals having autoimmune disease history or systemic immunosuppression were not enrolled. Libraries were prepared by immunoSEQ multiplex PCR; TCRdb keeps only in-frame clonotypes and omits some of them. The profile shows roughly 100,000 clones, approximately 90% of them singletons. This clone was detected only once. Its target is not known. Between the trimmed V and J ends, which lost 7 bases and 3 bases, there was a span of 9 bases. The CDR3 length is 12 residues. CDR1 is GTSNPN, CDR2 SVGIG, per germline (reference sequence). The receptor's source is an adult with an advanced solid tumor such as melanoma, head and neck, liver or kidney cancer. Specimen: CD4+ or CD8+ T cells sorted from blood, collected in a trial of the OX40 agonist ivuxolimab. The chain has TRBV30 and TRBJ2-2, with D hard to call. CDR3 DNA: TGTGCCTCTACTCACCACACCGGGGAGCTGTTTTTT. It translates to CASTHHTGELFF.